These 21 T cell receptor beta chains were all obtained from the same sample, sequenced in a study of blood T cell repertoires in COVID-19. Profiled with immunoSEQ multiplex PCR; TCRdb holds only in-frame clones, not every one. The table shows around 200,000 clones, with about 90% occurring only once. The sequenced sample consisted of peripheral blood. The origin of the receptors is a man younger than 35 with active or convalescent COVID-19.

In this sample, this clone turned up once. The V and J genes are TRBV2 and TRBJ1-2; a possible D gene is TRBD1 (6 bases). Trimming shortened V by 10 bases and J by 7 bases, and 16 bases separated the two germline ends. The CDR3 is made up of 12 amino acids. Germline values: CDR1 SNHLY, CDR2 FYNNEI. The CDR3 sequence: CATAQGFAGYTF. DNA of the CDR3: TGTGCCACAGCACAGGGCTTCGCTGGCTACACCTTC.

In its sample, this clone was seen a few times. The CDR3 DNA is TGTGCCAGCTCACCAGTGGCTTCGGGACATTCCAATTCACCCCTCCACTTT. Protein sequence: CASSPVASGHSNSPLHF. The V call is TRBV18, the J call TRBJ1-6, with TRBD1 as a possible D gene (6 bases). The CDR3 extends over 17 amino acids. Germline V gene sequence: CDR1 KGHSH, CDR2 LQKENI. V lost 2 bases to trimming and J lost 7 bases, with 18 bases between them.

This clone was detected only once. V and J are TRBV5-5 and TRBJ1-6; a weak D match, TRBD1 (6 bases). V was pared by 5 bases and J by 9 bases, with 18 bases between. The CDR3 covers 15 residues. CDR1 SGHKS and CDR2 YYEKEE come from the germline V gene (reference sequence). Written as DNA, the CDR3 is TGTGCCAGCAGTGCAGCCGGGGGGCTAGGTTCACCCCTCCACTTT. Its translation: CASSAAGGLGSPLHF. Full variable domain (rest looked up from reference TRBV5-5 and TRBJ1-6): DAGVTQSPTHLIKTRGQQVTLRCSPISGHKSVSWYQQVLGQGPQFIFQYYEKEERGRGNFPDRFSARQFPNYSSELNVNALLLGDSALYLCASSAAGGLGSPLHFGNGTRLTVT.

This clone was found once. V gene TRBV7-3 combines with J gene TRBJ2-2; TRBD2 agrees at 12 bases. The V gene end was trimmed by 5 bases and the J gene end by 4 bases; junction bases not matched to a gene: 11. This CDR3 contains 18 residues. The germline V gene has CDR1 SGHTA and CDR2 FQGTGA. CDR3: CASSLTSGGLQRTGELFF. For the CDR3, the DNA is TGTGCCAGCAGCCTCACTAGCGGGGGGCTTCAGCGCACCGGGGAGCTGTTTTTT.

The chain uses TRBV24-1 and TRBJ1-1; D gene unclear. The germline V gene encodes CDR1 KGHDR and CDR2 SFDVKD. CDR3 length: 13 amino acids. V lost 1 base to trimming and J lost 5 bases, with 7 bases between them. The CDR3 coding sequence is TGTGCCACCAGTGATTTAGGAGGGACTGAAGCTTTCTTT. As protein: CATSDLGGTEAFF.

This clone was counted once. CDR3 sequence: CASSVPDRGSVAGNEQFF. As DNA, the CDR3 is TGTGCCAGCAGCGTGCCAGATAGGGGCTCGGTTGCAGGCAATGAGCAGTTCTTC. J is TRBJ2-1 and V is TRBV5-6, with D perhaps TRBD1 (5 bases). Trimming removed 4 bases at V and 6 bases at J, with 26 bases between. Looked up from germline, CDR1 is SGHDT and CDR2 is YYEEEE. This CDR3 region has 18 residues.

The chain links TRBV19 to TRBJ1-2; D is possibly TRBD1 (6 bases). The CDR3 is 14 amino acids. Germline V gene sequence: CDR1 LNHDA, CDR2 SQIVND (reference sequence). V lost 5 bases, J lost 4 bases, and 14 bases lay in between. CDR3 DNA sequence: TGTGCCAGTAGTGCGGACAGATCGGGCTATGGCTACACCTTC. Its protein product is CASSADRSGYGYTF.

The V call is TRBV19, the J call TRBJ1-3; a possible D gene is TRBD1 (6 bases). This CDR3 has 17 residues. Trimming cost V 4 bases and J 0 bases, with 16 bases left between them. Germline-derived CDR1 and CDR2 are LNHDA and SQIVND (reference sequence). Here the CDR3 reads CASSKDGRGFSGNTIYF. CDR3 nucleotide sequence: TGTGCCAGTAGTAAAGATGGCAGGGGCTTCTCTGGAAACACCATATATTTT.

The chain uses TRBV5-1 and TRBJ1-1; 7 nucleotides align to TRBD1. The length of the CDR3 is 15 residues. CDR1 is SGHRS and CDR2 is YFSETQ in the germline V gene. Losses at the gene ends were 3 bases for V and 3 bases for J; bases not matched to a gene: 8. As DNA, the CDR3 is TGCGCCAGCAGCTCCCAACAGGGGAAGCACACTGAAGCTTTCTTT. Translating it yields CASSSQQGKHTEAFF.

This chain uses TRBV7-9 with TRBJ2-1; 9 bases line up with TRBD2. The CDR3 sequence is 15 residues long. The V gene's germline CDR1 is SEHNR and CDR2 FQNEAQ (reference sequence). J gave up 9 bases and V 3 bases, and 9 bases lay outside the gene matches. The CDR3 sequence: CASSLGTSYFSEQFF. In DNA form, the CDR3 reads TGTGCCAGCAGCTTGGGGACTAGCTACTTTAGTGAGCAGTTCTTC.

The J gene is TRBJ2-7, the V gene TRBV5-4; 13 bases map to TRBD2. Germline V CDR1 and CDR2: SGHNT, YYREEE (reference sequence). The CDR3 has 16 amino acids. With V trimmed by 4 bases and J by 0 bases, 4 bases remained unmatched. This chain's CDR3 is CASSQGLAGSSYEQYF. DNA for the CDR3: TGTGCCAGCAGCCAGGGACTAGCGGGGAGCTCCTACGAGCAGTACTTC.

The gene calls are TRBV7-9 and TRBJ2-7; D perhaps matches TRBD2 (6 bases). The CDR3 totals 16 residues. Trimming removed 5 bases from V and 6 bases from J, with 23 bases in between. CDR1 and CDR2 (germline): SEHNR, FQNEAQ (reference sequence). This CDR3 reads CASSSPERRTMAEQYF. The CDR3, as DNA: TGTGCCAGCAGCAGCCCTGAGCGGAGGACTATGGCCGAGCAGTACTTC.

The gene calls are TRBV19 and TRBJ1-4; D gene unclear. The CDR3 covers 13 residues. Germline CDR1 LNHDA, CDR2 SQIVND (reference sequence). The ends were cut back, 4 bases at V and 4 bases at J, with 7 bases in the middle. This CDR3 reads CASSTLDNEKLFF. CDR3 nucleotides: TGTGCCAGTAGTACCCTAGATAATGAAAAACTGTTTTTT.

The chain carries TRBV6-5 and TRBJ2-7; D unclear. This CDR3 is 14 amino acids long. The germline CDR1 and CDR2 sequences are MNHEY and SVGAGI. Between the trimmed V and J ends, which lost 6 bases and 5 bases, there was a span of 17 bases. This chain's CDR3 is CASRATTPPHEQYF. DNA of the CDR3: TGTGCCAGCAGGGCGACAACCCCTCCCCACGAGCAGTACTTC.

The CDR3 loop is CASSYHGGSEQYF. The CDR3 region has the DNA TGTGCCAGCAGTTATCATGGAGGCAGCGAGCAGTACTTC. The V call is TRBV12-3 or TRBV12-4, the J call TRBJ2-7, with a weak D call TRBD2 (5 bases). Deletions cut 4 bases from V and 6 bases from J, with 13 bases between. This CDR3 is built from 13 residues.

This sequence joins TRBV21-1 and TRBJ1-3; whether TRBD1, the table's D call, matches the DNA was not checked. TRBV21-1 is a recognized pseudogene. This CDR3 contains 16 residues. CDR3 loop: CASSKITSTGGNTIYF. CDR3 bases: TGTGCCAGCAGCAAGATAACATCGACAGGTGGAAACACCATATATTTT.

This chain joins TRBV19 and TRBJ1-3; the D is unclear. The V gene's germline CDR1 is LNHDA and CDR2 SQIVND (reference sequence). Trimming removed 5 bases from V and 4 bases from J, with 3 bases in between. CDR3 size: 11 residues. CDR3 nucleotide sequence: TGTGCCAGTAGTTCAGGAAACACCATATATTTT. As protein: CASSSGNTIYF.

CDR3 in DNA: TGTGCCACCGAGGACAGGACCAGTAGATCACCCCTCCACTTT. Amino acids: CATEDRTSRSPLHF. The rearrangement uses TRBV2 and TRBJ1-6, with 7 positions matching TRBD1. With 10 bases clipped from V and 10 bases from J, the junction kept 13 bases outside the gene matches. Germline CDR1 reads SNHLY; CDR2 reads FYNNEI. CDR3 length: 14 amino acids. The whole variable domain, filled in from reference TRBV2 and TRBJ1-6, reads EPEVTQTPSHQVTQMGQEVILRCVPISNHLYFYWYRQILGQKVEFLVSFYNNEISEKSEIFDDQFSVERPDGSNFTLKIRSTKLEDSAMYFCATEDRTSRSPLHFGNGTRLTVT.

This chain uses TRBV19 with TRBJ2-3; 12 nucleotides align to TRBD1. Trimming at V came to 3 bases and at J to 4 bases, leaving 5 bases not matched to a gene. Germline V gene data show CDR1 as LNHDA and CDR2 as SQIVND (reference sequence). The CDR3 runs to 16 residues. The CDR3 DNA reads as TGTGCCAGTAGTATTAGAGGGACAGGGGGCGCAGATACGCAGTATTTT. Translating it yields CASSIRGTGGADTQYF.

The chain carries TRBV10-3 and TRBJ2-1; 15 bases match TRBD2. J gave up 6 bases and V 10 bases, and 4 bases lay outside the gene matches. CDR3 length: 14 residues. Germline V CDR1 and CDR2: ENHRY, SYGVKD. DNA for the CDR3: TGTGCCACTTGGACTAGCGGGGGGGCCAATGAGCAGTTCTTC. Translating gives CATWTSGGANEQFF.

V is TRBV29-1 and J is TRBJ1-5; weak D call: TRBD1 (5 bases). There are 13 residues in the CDR3. The germline V gene encodes CDR1 SQVTM and CDR2 ANQGSEA. Trimming left V 5 bases short and J 8 bases short, with 16 bases between. The DNA of the CDR3 is TGCAGCGTTCTACAGGCCGTAGGAGAGCCCCAGCATTTT. This sequence encodes CSVLQAVGEPQHF.